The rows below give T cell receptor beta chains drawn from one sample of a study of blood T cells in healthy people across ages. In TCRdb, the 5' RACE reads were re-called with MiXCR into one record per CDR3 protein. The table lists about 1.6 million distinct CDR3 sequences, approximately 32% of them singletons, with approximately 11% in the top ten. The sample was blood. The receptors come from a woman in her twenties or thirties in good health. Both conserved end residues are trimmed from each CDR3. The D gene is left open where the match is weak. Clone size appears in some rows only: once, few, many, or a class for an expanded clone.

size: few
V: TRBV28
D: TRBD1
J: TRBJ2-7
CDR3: ASSLPPGQGRDEQY

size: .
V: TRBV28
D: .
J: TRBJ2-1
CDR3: VSSAAYNEQF

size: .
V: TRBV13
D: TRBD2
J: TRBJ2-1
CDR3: ASGLGGGVDEQF

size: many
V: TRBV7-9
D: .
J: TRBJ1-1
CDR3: ASTTRSGMNTEAF

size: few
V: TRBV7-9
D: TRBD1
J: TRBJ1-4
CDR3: ASSLGTGRNEKLF

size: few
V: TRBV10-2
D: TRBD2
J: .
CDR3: ASRLAGVNSYNEQY

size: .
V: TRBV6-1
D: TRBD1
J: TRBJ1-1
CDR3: VSSDRRTGALVAEAF

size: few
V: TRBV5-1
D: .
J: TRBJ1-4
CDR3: ASSLAGRATNEKLF

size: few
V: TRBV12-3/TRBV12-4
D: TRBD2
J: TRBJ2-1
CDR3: ANSRKAAGGDNEQF

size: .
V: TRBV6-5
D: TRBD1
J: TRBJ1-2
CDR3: ASSYRGQGLNYGYT

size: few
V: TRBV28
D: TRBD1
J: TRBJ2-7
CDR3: ASETGTGWVEQY

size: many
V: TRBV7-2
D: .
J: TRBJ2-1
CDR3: ASSLRGQSYNEQF

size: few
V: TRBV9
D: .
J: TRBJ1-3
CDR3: ASSVDWAGNTIY

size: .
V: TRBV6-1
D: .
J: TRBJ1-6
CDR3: ASSEAGGLRSPLH

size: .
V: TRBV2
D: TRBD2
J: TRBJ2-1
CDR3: ASSIELGLAGSEQF

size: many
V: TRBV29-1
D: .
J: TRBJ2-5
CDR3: SVETGAIRQETQY

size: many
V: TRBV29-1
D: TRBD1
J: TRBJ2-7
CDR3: SVGQAHEQY

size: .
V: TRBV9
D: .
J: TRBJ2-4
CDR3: ASSADLNIRY

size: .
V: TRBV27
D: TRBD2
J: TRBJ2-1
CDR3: ASSSVRAGPYNEQF

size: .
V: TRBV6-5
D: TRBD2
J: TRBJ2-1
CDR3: ASSYSGGMGQF

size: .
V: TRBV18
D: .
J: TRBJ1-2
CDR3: ASSSAGRNYGYT

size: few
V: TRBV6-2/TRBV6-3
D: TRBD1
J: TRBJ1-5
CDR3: ASRDRARGYSNQPQH

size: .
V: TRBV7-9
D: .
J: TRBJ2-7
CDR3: ASSPDRGFGDEQY

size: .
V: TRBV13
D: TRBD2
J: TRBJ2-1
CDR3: ASSLGASGGSYNEQF

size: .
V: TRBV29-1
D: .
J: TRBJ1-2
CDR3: SVELGIGRSYGYT

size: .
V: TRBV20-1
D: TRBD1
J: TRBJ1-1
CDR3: SARRDRAGVAF

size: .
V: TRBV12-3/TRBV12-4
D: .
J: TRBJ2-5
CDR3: ASSLPILARETQY

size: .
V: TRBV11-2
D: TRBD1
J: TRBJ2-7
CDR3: ASSLVGQGASYEQY

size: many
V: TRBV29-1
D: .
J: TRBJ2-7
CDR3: SVEVGGYEQY

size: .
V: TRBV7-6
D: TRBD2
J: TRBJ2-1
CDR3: ASSSTAGLGPHEQF

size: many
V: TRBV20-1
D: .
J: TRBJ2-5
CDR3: SARVAGSRGETQY

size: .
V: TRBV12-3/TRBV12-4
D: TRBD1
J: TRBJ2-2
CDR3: ASSAGQGANTGELF

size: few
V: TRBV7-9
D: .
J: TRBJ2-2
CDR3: ASSFSLVGRGRTGELF

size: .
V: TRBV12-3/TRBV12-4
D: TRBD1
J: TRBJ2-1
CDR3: ASSRDRGFGYNEQF

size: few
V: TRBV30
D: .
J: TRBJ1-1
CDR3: AWSVGSTEAF

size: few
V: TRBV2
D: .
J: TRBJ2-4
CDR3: ASSETVDLAKNIQY

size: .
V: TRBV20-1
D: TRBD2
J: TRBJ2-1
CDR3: SARDPGVAGGPRDEQF

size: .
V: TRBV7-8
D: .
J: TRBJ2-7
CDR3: VSSLSAWSDEQY

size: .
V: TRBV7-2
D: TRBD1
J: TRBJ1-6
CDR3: ASSAPRVGTGTRTLH

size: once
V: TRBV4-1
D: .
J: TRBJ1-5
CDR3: ASSQPRQAGNQPQH

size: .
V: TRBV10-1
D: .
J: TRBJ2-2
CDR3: ASSEPGENGELF

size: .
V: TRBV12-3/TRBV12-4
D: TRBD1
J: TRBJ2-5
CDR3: ASSNRGDQETQY

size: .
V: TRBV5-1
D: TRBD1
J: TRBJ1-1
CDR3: ASSPQGAAEAF

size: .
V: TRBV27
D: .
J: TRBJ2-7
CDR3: ASSFDRNYEQY

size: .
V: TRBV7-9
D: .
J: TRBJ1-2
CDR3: ASSSRGDGYGYT

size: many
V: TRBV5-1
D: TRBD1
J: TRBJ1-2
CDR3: ASSEGQAYGYT

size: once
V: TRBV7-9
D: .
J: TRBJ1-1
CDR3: ASSSGASTMVNTEAF

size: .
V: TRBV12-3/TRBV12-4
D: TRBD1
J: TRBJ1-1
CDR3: ASRTQGANTEAF

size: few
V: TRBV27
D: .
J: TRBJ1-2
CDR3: AAGAGGYGYT

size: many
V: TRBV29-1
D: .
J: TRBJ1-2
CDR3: SVDLGGGYGYT

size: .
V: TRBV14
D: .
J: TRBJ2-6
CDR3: ASTPDLGAGANVLT